Each of the 26 T cell receptor beta chains below was sequenced from the same sample in a study of blood T cell repertoires in COVID-19. Assay: immunoSEQ multiplex PCR; the TCRdb copy retains only in-frame clones and omits some. The table lists 200,000 to 250,000 clones, approximately 84% of them singletons, with 3% in the top ten. Sequencing was done on a sample of peripheral blood. Receptors originate from a woman younger than 45 who had recovered from COVID-19.

This clone was seen a handful of times. V and J are TRBV5-1 and TRBJ1-5; D may be TRBD1 (6 bases). CDR1 is SGHRS and CDR2 is YFSETQ in the germline V gene. The CDR3 contains 15 residues. V lost 2 bases and J lost 4, with 13 bases in between. This CDR3 reads CASSFTGHSNQPQHF. The CDR3 nucleotides are TGCGCCAGCAGCTTTACGGGACACTCTAATCAGCCCCAGCATTTT.

V usage is TRBV7-9 and J usage is TRBJ2-7; TRBD2 matches 7 bases. The CDR3 consists of 14 residues. With V trimmed by 8 bases and J by 1 base, 8 bases remained unmatched. Germline CDR1 SEHNR, CDR2 FQNEAQ (reference sequence). CDR3 sequence (DNA): TGTGCCAGCTTGCTTAGCGGGCCATCCTACGAGCAGTACTTC. Amino acid sequence: CASLLSGPSYEQYF.

The chain recombines TRBV9 with TRBJ2-3, with TRBD2 as a possible D gene (5 bases). With 4 bases removed from V and 2 bases from J, the gap between germline ends came to 14 bases. Germline values: CDR1 SGDLS, CDR2 YYNGEE. The CDR3 is 15 residues long. In nucleotides, the CDR3 is TGTGCCAGCAGCCCGAGCGGAAGTAACACAGATACGCAGTATTTT. This codes for CASSPSGSNTDTQYF.

The gene calls are TRBV7-2 and TRBJ2-7, with TRBD1 identical over 7 bases. V shed 0 bases, J shed 2 bases, and the junction held 10 bases outside the gene matches. Germline assignment: CDR1 SGHTA and CDR2 FQGNSA. The CDR3 consists of 17 residues. CDR3 in DNA: TGTGCCAGCAGCTTAGCTGGGACAGCACTGCTAACCTACGAGCAGTACTTC. This encodes CASSLAGTALLTYEQYF.

Only a few counts were recorded for this clone. The rearrangement uses TRBV24-1 and TRBJ1-5; 8 bases fit TRBD1. V shed 3 bases and J 6 bases; nucleotides not matched to a gene: 6. CDR1 and CDR2 from the germline V gene are KGHDR and SFDVKD. CDR3 length: 15 amino acids. CDR3 protein: CATSDPTGGAQPQHF. CDR3 DNA: TGTGCCACCAGTGATCCCACAGGGGGGGCTCAGCCCCAGCATTTT.

This clone was recorded a few times. The chain recombines TRBV5-1 with TRBJ1-1, with D uncertain. Trimming removed 1 base at V and 4 bases at J, with 14 bases between. Germline-derived CDR1 and CDR2 are SGHRS and YFSETQ. The CDR3 length is 15 residues. The CDR3 DNA is TGCGCCAGCAGCTTGTACGGGGATGGTGGCACTGAAGCTTTCTTT. As protein: CASSLYGDGGTEAFF.

The chain couples TRBV6-5 to TRBJ2-7; 7 nucleotides match TRBD1. The CDR3 is 15 residues long. J gave up 4 bases and V 3 bases, and 9 bases lay outside the gene matches. CDR1 MNHEY and CDR2 SVGAGI come from the germline V gene. The CDR3 nucleotides read TGTGCCAGCAGTTATACCGGGACAGTCTTGTACGAGCAGTACTTC. This gives the protein CASSYTGTVLYEQYF.

This clone was counted once. The V gene is TRBV7-3, the J gene TRBJ2-3, with TRBD2 matching over 12 bases. With 5 bases clipped from V and 5 bases from J, the junction kept 2 bases outside the gene matches. Looked up from germline, CDR1 is SGHTA and CDR2 is FQGTGA. CDR3 length equals 14 residues. In nucleotides, the CDR3 is TGTGCCAGCAGCCCGGGACTAGCGGGAGATACGCAGTATTTT. Residues: CASSPGLAGDTQYF.

The chain is built from TRBV28 and TRBJ1-3; the D is unclear. The CDR3 runs to 17 residues. CDR1 MDHEN and CDR2 SYDVKM come from the germline V gene. Trimming took off 3 bases at V and 4 bases at J, with 19 bases between the two ends. Written as DNA, the CDR3 is TGTGCCAGCAGTTTGCCCGAGCTCTCCCCGTGGGGAAACACCATATATTTT. Its translation is CASSLPELSPWGNTIYF.

V gene TRBV29-1 combines with J gene TRBJ2-7; TRBD1 agrees at 8 bases. V lost 6 bases and J lost 6; bases outside the gene matches: 10. The germline V gene has CDR1 SQVTM and CDR2 ANQGSEA. The CDR3 has 13 residues. This CDR3 is CSVESRTGSEQYF. The CDR3 DNA sequence: TGCAGCGTCGAATCTCGGACAGGGTCCGAGCAGTACTTC.

For this clone: The sample holds other DNA sequences that translate to the same CDR3. This chain uses TRBV7-3 with TRBJ2-1, with TRBD2 identical over 12 bases. The V gene's germline CDR1 is SGHTA and CDR2 FQGTGA. J was trimmed by 6 bases and V by 0 bases; bases with no gene match: 3. The CDR3 length is 16 residues. The chain's CDR3 is CASSLTRLAGVNEQFF. The CDR3 nucleotides read TGTGCCAGCAGCTTAACGCGACTAGCGGGAGTCAATGAGCAGTTCTTC.

The V and J genes are TRBV5-4 and TRBJ2-3, with TRBD2 matching over 10 bases. The ends lost 0 bases at V and 1 base at J; junction bases unmatched: 8. The V gene's germline CDR1 is SGHNT and CDR2 YYREEE (reference sequence). This CDR3 is built from 18 residues. The CDR3 nucleotides are TGTGCCAGCAGCTTGGCCGCTAGCGGGAGCGTAGGCACAGATACGCAGTATTTT. Protein sequence: CASSLAASGSVGTDTQYF.

The chain is built from TRBV19 and TRBJ2-3, with D possibly being TRBD2 (5 bases). The CDR3 consists of 14 residues. Per germline, CDR1 LNHDA and CDR2 SQIVND (reference sequence). V was trimmed by 10 bases and J by 2 bases, leaving 16 bases between them. CDR3 nucleotide sequence: TGTGCCACCGCCGGAGGAATCTTCACAGATACGCAGTATTTT. Translated: CATAGGIFTDTQYF.

This clone has only a few counts. The rearrangement links TRBV5-4 to TRBJ1-1; unclear D gene. Germline CDR1 SGHNT, CDR2 YYREEE (reference sequence). This CDR3 is 15 amino acids long. Trimming shortened V by 0 bases and J by 0 bases, and 9 bases separated the two germline ends. The CDR3 spells CASSLVSVMNTEAFF. CDR3 sequence (DNA): TGTGCCAGCAGCTTGGTATCTGTAATGAACACTGAAGCTTTCTTT. Drawing the rest from reference TRBV5-4 and TRBJ1-1, the complete variable domain is ETGVTQSPTHLIKTRGQQVTLRCSSQSGHNTVSWYQQALGQGPQFIFQYYREEENGRGNFPPRFSGLQFPNYSSELNVNALELDDSALYLCASSLVSVMNTEAFFGQGTRLTVV.

This clone was counted between two and nine times. The chain couples TRBV2 to TRBJ1-2; 7 positions match TRBD1. V shed 6 bases and J 4 bases; nucleotides not matched to a gene: 8. The CDR3 loop spans 14 amino acids. The V gene's germline CDR1 is SNHLY and CDR2 FYNNEI. The CDR3, as DNA: TGTGCCAGCAGCGCTACAGGGGAGTCCTATGGCTACACCTTC. Residues: CASSATGESYGYTF.

The genes are TRBV19 and TRBJ2-7; 8 nucleotides agree with TRBD2. Germline lookup yields CDR1 LNHDA and CDR2 SQIVND (reference sequence). The J segment lost 5 bases and the V segment lost 3 bases, leaving 6 bases of the junction unmatched. The CDR3 runs to 14 residues. The CDR3 bases are TGTGCCAGTAGTATTTACGGGACTAGTAACGAGCAGTACTTC. It translates to CASSIYGTSNEQYF.

The gene calls are TRBV5-6 and TRBJ2-5, with D uncertain. The CDR3 is made up of 14 amino acids. The germline CDR1 and CDR2 sequences are SGHDT and YYEEEE. V lost 0 bases and J 2 bases, leaving 8 bases between the germline ends. The CDR3 nucleotides read TGTGCCAGCAGCTTGGGGAGAGGACAAGAGACCCAGTACTTC. Its protein product is CASSLGRGQETQYF.

The CDR3 loop is CSVGGQGTQETQYF. The CDR3 nucleotides read TGCAGCGTTGGGGGACAGGGGACCCAAGAGACCCAGTACTTC. The chain joins TRBV29-1 to TRBJ2-5; 10 bases agree with TRBD1. CDR1 and CDR2 from the germline V gene are SQVTM and ANQGSEA. The CDR3 has 14 amino acids. Trimming took 4 bases from V and 1 from J; bases not matched to a gene: 3.

The chain joins TRBV28 to TRBJ2-3; TRBD2 matches 7 bases. The length of the CDR3 is 15 residues. CDR1 MDHEN and CDR2 SYDVKM come from the germline V gene. Trimming cost V 6 bases and J 3 bases; bases outside gene matches: 9. For the CDR3, the DNA is TGTGCCAGCAGCGGGAGGAGCGGAGGGACAGATACGCAGTATTTT. Translating gives CASSGRSGGTDTQYF.

A few counts support this clone. The gene calls are TRBV6-4 and TRBJ1-2; possible D gene TRBD1, 6 bases. Germline CDR1 MRHNA, CDR2 SNTAGT. The CDR3 runs to 14 residues. With 0 bases removed from V and 8 bases from J, the gap between germline ends came to 13 bases. This CDR3 is CASSDSSRGNGYTF. The CDR3 DNA sequence: TGTGCCAGCAGTGACTCGAGCAGGGGAAACGGCTACACCTTC.

The chain is built from TRBV19 and TRBJ2-2; TRBD2 matches at 7 bases. The J segment lost 4 bases and the V segment lost 8 bases, leaving 7 bases of the junction unmatched. The CDR3 has 14 residues. Germline V gene sequence: CDR1 LNHDA, CDR2 SQIVND (reference sequence). CDR3 amino acids: CASSPGLGTGELFF. CDR3 bases: TGTGCCAGTTCCCCCGGACTAGGCACCGGGGAGCTGTTTTTT.

The chain links TRBV6-5 to TRBJ2-5; TRBD1 aligns across 7 bases. CDR1 is MNHEY, CDR2 SVGAGI, per germline. V was clipped by 6 bases and J by 2 bases; unmatched bases: 9. The CDR3 runs to 15 residues. The CDR3 bases are TGTGCCAGCAGGCAGAGGGACAGTGGACAAGAGACCCAGTACTTC. This translates into CASRQRDSGQETQYF.

This chain connects TRBV5-6 to TRBJ2-7, with a weak D call TRBD1 (6 bases). The CDR3 spans 15 residues. The germline CDR1 and CDR2 sequences are SGHDT and YYEEEE. The V end was cut by 2 bases, the J end by 1 base, with 13 bases between. CDR3 DNA: TGTGCCAGCAGCTTCTCAGGGGCAGGATCCTACGAGCAGTACTTC. It specifies CASSFSGAGSYEQYF.

This clone was observed a single time. The chain combines TRBV5-4 with TRBJ2-1; D is unresolved. The CDR3 consists of 15 residues. The germline V gene encodes CDR1 SGHNT and CDR2 YYREEE (reference sequence). Deletions cut 0 bases from V and 5 bases from J, with 12 bases between. The CDR3 region has the DNA TGTGCCAGCAGCTTGGTCAGACTTACGAACAATGAGCAGTTCTTC. This translates into CASSLVRLTNNEQFF.

The chain joins TRBV7-3 to TRBJ2-1, with D uncertain. The CDR3 totals 16 residues. Per the germline V gene, CDR1 is SGHTA and CDR2 is FQGTGA. Trimming took off 4 bases at V and 0 bases at J, with 13 bases between the two ends. CDR3 sequence reads: CASSSLADSSYNEQFF. CDR3 sequence (DNA): TGTGCCAGCAGCTCCCTCGCGGATAGCTCCTACAATGAGCAGTTCTTC.

The chain links TRBV24-1 to TRBJ2-1; tentative D call: TRBD2 (6 bases). Germline CDR1 reads KGHDR; CDR2 reads SFDVKD. The CDR3 is 11 amino acids. V was trimmed by 7 bases and J by 8 bases, leaving 8 bases between them. The DNA for the CDR3 is TGTGCCACCAGACAGCGGGATGAGCAGTTCTTC. It translates to CATRQRDEQFF.